These T cell receptor beta chains were read from a single sample in a study of T cell responses to AZD1222 COVID-19 vaccine. The table came from immunoSEQ multiplex PCR; TCRdb's copy has only in-frame clones and leaves some out. The sample comprises over 75,000 clones, 75% to 90% of which are singletons, and 31% rests with the top ten. The sample here was peripheral blood, taken on day 0 of AZD1222 vaccination. These receptors were obtained from an adult in good health. Both conserved end residues are part of each CDR3. A row's size may be missing; if present it is once, few, many or a size class.

>TRBV28|TRBJ1-5|NA
CASSPNRGASNQPQHF
>TRBV5-5|TRBJ2-1|NA
CASSLAGSSYNEQFF
>TRBV6-2/TRBV6-3|TRBJ2-4|NA
CASSYTGVGIQYF
>TRBV11-3|TRBJ2-1|NA
CASSPGWLEGENYNEQFF
>TRBV7-9|TRBJ2-5|NA
CASSLLAGPETQYF
>TRBV28|TRBJ1-2|NA
CASSFYRAYGYTF
>TRBV28|TRBJ1-2|NA
CASSFGLGVRYTF
>TRBV2|TRBJ1-5|NA
CASSPTQGRTQPQHF
>TRBV20-1|TRBJ2-1|NA
CSASNPSGRPNEQFF
>TRBV28|TRBJ1-2|NA
CASGQYGYTF
>TRBV5-5|TRBJ1-3|NA
CASSYSVQLGNTIYF
>TRBV30|TRBJ2-7|NA
CAWSISGQALEEQYF
>TRBV4-1|TRBJ1-4|NA
CASSSQPGGVGEKLFF
>TRBV24-1|TRBJ2-3|NA
CATSGTSGTSSTDTQYF
>TRBV3-1/TRBV3-2|TRBJ1-1|NA
CASSQRDSTEAFF
>TRBV7-9|TRBJ2-5|NA
CASSLGLAETQYF
>TRBV18|TRBJ1-4|NA
CASSPQGANEKLFF
>TRBV19|TRBJ1-6|NA
CASSISQGSSSPLHF
>TRBV4-2|TRBJ1-6|few
CASSFRVLTDNSPLHF
>TRBV7-9|TRBJ2-2|NA
CASSFGLAGVSGELFF
>TRBV5-1|TRBJ1-5|NA
CASSLTGDHQPQHF